The T cell receptor (beta chain) described here comes from a study of neoadjuvant anti-PD-1 for oral cavity cancer. Study background: Non-progressing patients received a fourth nivolumab dose near day 43, then surgery on days 50-56.

Overall study results and limits: After neoadjuvant nivolumab, PBMC T cell clonality was significantly higher in non-responders than responders.

The V end was cut by 5 bases, the J end by 4 bases, with 8 bases between. Germline-derived CDR1 and CDR2 are MNHNS and SASEGT. The CDR3 consists of 12 residues. This clone occurred a few times. Its cognate antigen is unknown. Blood libraries mostly used approximately 450 ng genomic DNA, six replicates each. The method was immunoSEQ multiplex PCR; TCRdb's version includes in-frame clones alone and lacks a portion of them. The repertoire has 14,000 or so clones, 60% to 70% of them found once; the top ten carry just under 3%. The sequence was obtained from a person between 35 and 79 years old with oral cavity squamous cell carcinoma. The chain uses TRBV6-1 and TRBJ1-2; D gene unclear. The sample here was PBMCs, taken before nivolumab (anti-PD-1) treatment. The DNA of the CDR3 is TGTGCCAGCAGTTGGGATCTCTATGGCTACACCTTC. Encoded protein: CASSWDLYGYTF.